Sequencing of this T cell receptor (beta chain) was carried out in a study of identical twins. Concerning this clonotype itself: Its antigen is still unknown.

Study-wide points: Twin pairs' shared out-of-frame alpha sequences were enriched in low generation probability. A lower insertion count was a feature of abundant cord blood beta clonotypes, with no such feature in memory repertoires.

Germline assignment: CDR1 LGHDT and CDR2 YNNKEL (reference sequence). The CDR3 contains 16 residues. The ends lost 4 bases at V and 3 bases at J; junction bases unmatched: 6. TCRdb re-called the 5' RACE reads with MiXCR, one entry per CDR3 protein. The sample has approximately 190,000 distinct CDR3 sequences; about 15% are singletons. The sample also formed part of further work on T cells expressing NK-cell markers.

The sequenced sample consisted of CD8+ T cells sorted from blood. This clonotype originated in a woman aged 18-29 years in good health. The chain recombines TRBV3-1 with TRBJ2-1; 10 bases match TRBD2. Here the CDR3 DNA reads TGTGCCAGCAGCCTGACTGGACTAGCGGTCTACAATGAGCAGTTCTTC. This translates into CASSLTGLAVYNEQFF.